This T cell receptor beta chain was obtained from a study of shared clonotypes between healthy human individuals. TCRdb keeps only in-frame clones here, not all; method: immunoSEQ multiplex PCR. The sample includes 330,000 or so clones, about 74% of them seen just once. The CDR3 runs to 13 residues. Germline V gene lookup returns CDR1 GTSNPN and CDR2 SVGIG (reference sequence). Germline trimming cut 3 bases from V and 8 bases from J; bases unmatched to any gene: 2. This chain links TRBV30 with TRBJ2-1; 12 bases are shared with TRBD2. Sequencing was performed on memory CD4+ T cells sorted from blood. The subset: CD45RA-negative fraction. The receptor's source is a man aged 30 to 39 in good health. CDR3 loop: CAWRTSGSDEQFF. For the CDR3, the DNA is TGTGCCTGGAGGACTAGCGGGAGTGATGAGCAGTTCTTC. The whole variable domain, remainder taken from reference TRBV30 and TRBJ2-1, is SQTIHQWPATLVQPVGSPLSLECTVEGTSNPNLYWYRQAAGRGLQLLFYSVGIGQISSEVPQNLSASRPQDRQFILSSKKLLLSDSGFYLCAWRTSGSDEQFFGPGTRLTVL.